Presented here are 32 T cell receptor beta chains from one specimen sequenced in a study of blood T cell repertoires in COVID-19. Assay used: immunoSEQ multiplex PCR; TCRdb lists only in-frame clones, some missing. The profile shows about 220,000 clones, approximately 83% of them singletons. Specimen: PBMCs or T cells enriched from blood (not recorded which). The receptors come from a woman between 55 and 75 years old who had recovered from COVID-19.

The genes are TRBV4-2 and TRBJ1-1; D possibly corresponds to TRBD1 (6 bases). Trimming took off 5 bases at V and 0 bases at J, with 7 bases between the two ends. The germline gives CDR1 LGHNA, CDR2 YNFKEQ. The CDR3 is 13 residues long. The CDR3: CASSTGMNTEAFF. The CDR3 DNA reads TGTGCCAGCAGCACAGGGATGAACACTGAAGCTTTCTTT.

The chain has TRBV7-9 and TRBJ1-1; 8 bases map to TRBD1. The junction had 1 base not matched to a gene; V was cut back by 4 bases and J by 0 bases. CDR1 is SEHNR and CDR2 is FQNEAQ in the germline V gene (reference sequence). The CDR3 contains 14 residues. The CDR3 protein is CASSWDRMNTEAFF. CDR3 in DNA: TGTGCCAGCAGCTGGGACAGGATGAACACTGAAGCTTTCTTT.

This clone was recorded a few times. The chain employs TRBV4-3 and TRBJ2-7; D gene uncertain. The CDR3 is made up of 14 amino acids. Trimming pared 0 bases from V and 5 bases from J, leaving 11 bases between. Germline-derived CDR1 and CDR2 are LGHNA and YSLEER. In DNA form, the CDR3 reads TGCGCCAGCAGCCAAGATCTCGGGTTCAACGAGCAGTACTTC. Translating gives CASSQDLGFNEQYF.

V usage is TRBV5-6 and J usage is TRBJ1-5; 7 nucleotides align to TRBD1. The CDR3 runs to 15 residues. V was clipped by 4 bases and J by 0 bases; unmatched bases: 4. Germline V CDR1 and CDR2: SGHDT, YYEEEE. CDR3 in amino acids: CASSVGTASNQPQHF. The CDR3 DNA reads TGTGCCAGCAGCGTCGGGACAGCTAGCAATCAGCCCCAGCATTTT.

The chain carries TRBV24-1 and TRBJ2-7, with 10 bases matching TRBD1. The CDR3 extends over 16 amino acids. The V gene end was trimmed by 7 bases and the J gene end by 7 bases; junction bases not matched to a gene: 15. Germline assignment: CDR1 KGHDR and CDR2 SFDVKD. CDR3 amino acids: CATRPPGQGTLGEQYF. CDR3 nucleotides: TGTGCCACCAGACCCCCGGGACAGGGGACCCTCGGGGAGCAGTACTTC.

The rearrangement joins TRBV5-1 to TRBJ2-3; D not certain. The CDR3 contains 15 residues. CDR1 is SGHRS and CDR2 is YFSETQ in the germline V gene. The ends were cut back, 6 bases at V and 0 bases at J, with 14 bases in the middle. For the CDR3, the DNA is TGCGCCAGCACCCCCGTCGGCAGGAGCACAGATACGCAGTATTTT. Residues: CASTPVGRSTDTQYF.

This rearrangement joins TRBV6-5 to TRBJ2-1, with D maybe TRBD1 (6 bases). This CDR3 is 15 amino acids long. The V end lost 8 bases, the J end lost 2 bases, and 16 bases lay between the germline ends. From germline, CDR1 is MNHEY and CDR2 SVGAGI. CDR3 loop: CASGSGGIAYNEQFF. In nucleotides, the CDR3 is TGTGCCAGCGGCTCTGGGGGCATCGCCTACAATGAGCAGTTCTTC.

In DNA, the CDR3 is TGCGCCAGCAGCCAAGAGGGCGCCTACCCCTACGAGCAGTACTTC. Its protein product is CASSQEGAYPYEQYF. The chain is built from TRBV4-1 and TRBJ2-7; D unresolved. Germline-derived CDR1 and CDR2 are MGHRA and YSYEKL. This CDR3 contains 15 residues. The V end lost 0 bases, the J end lost 2 bases, and 11 bases lay between the germline ends.

DNA of the CDR3: TGTGCCAGTAGTATAGCCGGGTTCCCCTACAATGAGCAGTTCTTC. Protein product: CASSIAGFPYNEQFF. The rearrangement joins TRBV19 to TRBJ2-1; no definite D call. The V gene lost 1 base and the J gene lost 2 bases, with 9 bases spanning the gap. Germline assignment: CDR1 LNHDA and CDR2 SQIVND (reference sequence). This CDR3 is built from 15 residues.

This clone was recorded once. The chain employs TRBV9 and TRBJ1-2, with a possible D match to TRBD1 (6 bases). This CDR3 has 14 residues. The germline V gene has CDR1 SGDLS and CDR2 YYNGEE. Trimming left V 6 bases short and J 4 bases short, with 16 bases between. CDR3 nucleotide sequence: TGTGCCAGCACCACCCCGGGGGGGGCCTATGGCTACACCTTC. This translates into CASTTPGGAYGYTF.

V gene TRBV19 combines with J gene TRBJ1-5, with TRBD1 matching 10 bases. V shed 5 bases, J shed 7 bases, and the junction held 5 bases outside the gene matches. The CDR3 has 14 amino acids. The V gene's germline CDR1 is LNHDA and CDR2 SQIVND (reference sequence). CDR3 sequence: CASSAGQGRQPQHF. DNA of the CDR3: TGTGCCAGTAGTGCGGGACAGGGGCGACAGCCCCAGCATTTT.

V and J are TRBV5-1 and TRBJ1-1, with 9 bases that match TRBD1. Germline CDR1 SGHRS, CDR2 YFSETQ. The V gene end was trimmed by 5 bases and the J gene end by 0 bases; junction bases not matched to a gene: 11. This CDR3 region has 17 residues. The CDR3 sequence is CASRTGGTRLMNTEAFF. CDR3 nucleotides: TGCGCCAGCAGGACAGGGGGAACAAGACTCATGAACACTGAAGCTTTCTTT.

This clone was detected a few times. The chain carries TRBV11-2 and TRBJ2-1; possibly TRBD2 for D (5 bases). CDR3 size: 17 residues. Germline loops: CDR1 SGHAT, CDR2 FQNNGV. V was clipped by 5 bases and J by 8 bases, with 25 bases between them. CDR3 protein: CASSPQPGLIMRDEQFF. CDR3 in DNA: TGTGCCAGCAGCCCTCAACCCGGACTCATTATGAGGGATGAGCAGTTCTTC.

The chain joins TRBV6-2 or TRBV6-3 to TRBJ2-5; 10 bases match TRBD2. The length of the CDR3 is 16 residues. Germline CDR1 reads MNHEY; CDR2 reads SVGEGT. V dropped 2 bases and J dropped 9; count of bases not matched to a gene: 12. The CDR3 loop is CASSYQGSGGPPAQYF. The CDR3 nucleotides read TGTGCCAGCAGTTACCAGGGTAGCGGGGGGCCCCCGGCCCAGTACTTC.

This sequence joins TRBV6-5 and TRBJ2-1; no clear D gene. The germline V gene has CDR1 MNHEY and CDR2 SVGAGI. This CDR3 region has 14 residues. V lost 0 bases and J lost 3, with 6 bases in between. The CDR3 region has the DNA TGTGCCAGCAGTTACTCGAGGAACTACAATGAGCAGTTCTTC. This translates into CASSYSRNYNEQFF.

The V call is TRBV6-5, the J call TRBJ1-2; 10 bases line up with TRBD1. This CDR3 has 15 residues. Trimming removed 2 bases from V and 4 bases from J; junction bases left unmatched: 4. From germline, CDR1 is MNHEY and CDR2 SVGAGI. The CDR3 spells CASSYRDRGVYGYTF. CDR3 DNA sequence: TGTGCCAGCAGTTACAGGGACAGGGGAGTCTATGGCTACACCTTC.

The chain uses TRBV29-1 and TRBJ1-2; TRBD1 matches at 11 bases. Trimming took 4 bases from V and 5 from J; bases not matched to a gene: 6. Germline CDR1 is SQVTM and CDR2 is ANQGSEA. The length of the CDR3 is 14 residues. The CDR3 reads CSVAGQGARYGYTF. In DNA, the CDR3 is TGCAGCGTTGCCGGACAGGGGGCGCGGTATGGCTACACCTTC.

V gene TRBV10-3 combines with J gene TRBJ2-7; D unclear. Per the germline V gene, CDR1 is ENHRY and CDR2 is SYGVKD. The CDR3 loop spans 15 amino acids. Trimming pared 6 bases from V and 5 bases from J, leaving 20 bases between. The CDR3 here is CAISAQPSYGHEQYF. CDR3 nucleotide sequence: TGTGCCATCAGCGCTCAACCTAGTTATGGCCACGAGCAGTACTTC.

The chain combines TRBV5-1 with TRBJ2-2, with unresolved D. The germline V gene has CDR1 SGHRS and CDR2 YFSETQ. The CDR3 is 15 amino acids. V gave up 0 bases and J gave up 3 bases, with 9 bases separating them. The CDR3 nucleotides read TGCGCCAGCAGCTTGGGTCTTCTTTACACCGGGGAGCTGTTTTTT. Translated, it gives CASSLGLLYTGELFF.

The chain employs TRBV5-4 and TRBJ2-1, with TRBD2 as a possible D gene (6 bases). CDR1 is SGHNT, CDR2 YYREEE, per germline (reference sequence). The CDR3 runs 15 residues. The germline V and J ends were trimmed by 3 bases and 6 bases, with 16 bases remaining between them. The CDR3 loop is CASSSRLVRINEQFF. The DNA for the CDR3 is TGTGCCAGCAGCTCGCGACTAGTGCGAATCAATGAGCAGTTCTTC.

The chain combines TRBV12-5 with TRBJ1-2; 10 bases align to TRBD1. Germline V gives CDR1 LGHNT, CDR2 FRNRAP. The CDR3 sequence is 14 residues long. Unmatched junction bases numbered 1, after V lost 4 bases and J lost 2 bases. Written as DNA, the CDR3 is TGTGCTAGTGGTTCGGGACAGGGGAACTATGGCTACACCTTC. Amino acid sequence: CASGSGQGNYGYTF.

The rearrangement joins TRBV25-1 to TRBJ2-7; 9 nucleotides align to TRBD2. V was pared by 4 bases and J by 7 bases, with 5 bases of the junction left unmatched. This CDR3 has 13 amino acids. The germline V gene has CDR1 MGHDK and CDR2 SYGVNS. CDR3 region: CASSALAGWEQYF. For the CDR3, the DNA is TGTGCCAGCAGTGCACTAGCGGGTTGGGAGCAGTACTTC.

This chain links TRBV5-1 with TRBJ2-1, with a possible D match to TRBD2 (6 bases). This CDR3 region has 15 residues. Trimming took 1 base from V and 2 from J, leaving 10 bases between them. Germline lookup yields CDR1 SGHRS and CDR2 YFSETQ. The DNA of the CDR3 is TGCGCCAGCAGCTTGACCTGGACTACCTACAATGAGCAGTTCTTC. Its protein is CASSLTWTTYNEQFF. Supplemented by reference TRBV5-1 and TRBJ2-1, the full variable domain reads KAGVTQTPRYLIKTRGQQVTLSCSPISGHRSVSWYQQTPGQGLQFLFEYFSETQRNKGNFPGRFSGRQFSNSRSEMNVSTLELGDSALYLCASSLTWTTYNEQFFGPGTRLTVL.

The V call is TRBV12-5, the J call TRBJ2-7; 7 bases are shared with TRBD2. Germline V CDR1 and CDR2: LGHNT, FRNRAP. Germline trimming cut 6 bases from V and 0 bases from J; bases unmatched to any gene: 11. The CDR3 is 16 amino acids. The CDR3 region is CASGLPQAGISYEQYF. The CDR3 DNA sequence: TGTGCTAGTGGCCTCCCCCAAGCGGGGATCTCCTACGAGCAGTACTTC. The variable domain in full, with the rest retrieved from reference TRBV12-5 and TRBJ2-7, is DARVTQTPRHKVTEMGQEVTMRCQPILGHNTVFWYRQTMMQGLELLAYFRNRAPLDDSGMPKDRFSAEMPDATLATLKIQPSEPRDSAVYFCASGLPQAGISYEQYFGPGTRLTVT.

The chain carries TRBV27 and TRBJ2-3, with a possible D match to TRBD2 (5 bases). CDR3 size: 13 residues. Per the germline V gene, CDR1 is MNHEY and CDR2 is SMNVEV (reference sequence). Trimming removed 3 bases at V and 4 bases at J, with 8 bases between. CDR3 protein: CASSFSRADTQYF. The CDR3 DNA reads as TGTGCCAGCAGTTTTTCGAGGGCAGATACGCAGTATTTT.

This chain joins TRBV10-3 and TRBJ2-7, with a possible D match to TRBD2 (7 bases). V lost 7 bases, J lost 7 bases, and 20 bases lay in between. The CDR3 covers 14 residues. The V gene's germline CDR1 is ENHRY and CDR2 SYGVKD. CDR3: CAITWGGPMGEQYF. The CDR3 nucleotides read TGTGCCATCACCTGGGGGGGCCCGATGGGAGAGCAGTACTTC.

V is TRBV3-1 (or the pseudogene TRBV3-2) and J is TRBJ2-1, with 10 positions matching TRBD2. Looked up from germline, CDR1 is LGHDT and CDR2 is YNNKEL (reference sequence). This CDR3 contains 15 residues. V lost 0 bases to trimming and J lost 5 bases; unmatched junction nucleotides: 1. CDR3 bases: TGTGCCAGCAGCCAAGATAGCGGGAGGCACAATGAGCAGTTCTTC. It yields the protein CASSQDSGRHNEQFF.

J is TRBJ1-2 and V is TRBV6-2 or TRBV6-3, with TRBD1 matching 9 bases. The CDR3 consists of 14 residues. Trimming took 5 bases from V and 7 from J; bases not matched to a gene: 8. CDR1 is MNHEY, CDR2 SVGEGT, per germline. The CDR3 sequence: CASSHGQGLFGYTF. In DNA, the CDR3 is TGTGCCAGCAGTCACGGACAGGGGCTTTTTGGCTACACCTTC.

V is TRBV6-5 and J is TRBJ2-1; perhaps TRBD2 as D (6 bases). The CDR3 covers 14 residues. Deletions cut 2 bases from V and 7 bases from J, with 12 bases between. Germline CDR1 MNHEY, CDR2 SVGAGI. The CDR3 sequence is CASSYGTELNEQFF. In DNA, the CDR3 is TGTGCCAGCAGTTACGGGACTGAACTTAATGAGCAGTTCTTC.

A few counts support this clone. This chain joins TRBV5-1 and TRBJ2-1; 11 positions agree with TRBD2. The CDR3 totals 15 residues. After removal of 5 bases from V and 4 bases from J, the junction contained 5 bases not matched to a gene. Germline CDR1 reads SGHRS; CDR2 reads YFSETQ. The CDR3 spells CASRTGLAGYNEQFF. CDR3 bases: TGCGCCAGCAGAACTGGACTAGCGGGTTACAATGAGCAGTTCTTC. Complete variable domain (other parts from reference TRBV5-1 and TRBJ2-1): KAGVTQTPRYLIKTRGQQVTLSCSPISGHRSVSWYQQTPGQGLQFLFEYFSETQRNKGNFPGRFSGRQFSNSRSEMNVSTLELGDSALYLCASRTGLAGYNEQFFGPGTRLTVL.

V usage is TRBV2 and J usage is TRBJ1-2, with 7 bases aligning to TRBD1. The CDR3 has 14 residues. Germline trimming cut 6 bases from V and 4 bases from J; bases unmatched to any gene: 8. The germline V gene has CDR1 SNHLY and CDR2 FYNNEI. The DNA for the CDR3 is TGTGCCAGCAGAGACCTCCGGGACAGCTATGGCTACACCTTC. Translated: CASRDLRDSYGYTF.

There are a few counts of this clone. The V gene is TRBV3-1 (or the pseudogene TRBV3-2), the J gene TRBJ1-2; unclear D gene. The CDR3 has 14 residues. The V end was cut by 1 base, the J end by 4 bases, with 10 bases between. CDR1 and CDR2 from the germline V gene are LGHDT and YNNKEL (reference sequence). CDR3 loop: CASSQVSRSYGYTF. Here the CDR3 DNA reads TGTGCCAGCAGCCAAGTTTCCAGATCCTATGGCTACACCTTC.